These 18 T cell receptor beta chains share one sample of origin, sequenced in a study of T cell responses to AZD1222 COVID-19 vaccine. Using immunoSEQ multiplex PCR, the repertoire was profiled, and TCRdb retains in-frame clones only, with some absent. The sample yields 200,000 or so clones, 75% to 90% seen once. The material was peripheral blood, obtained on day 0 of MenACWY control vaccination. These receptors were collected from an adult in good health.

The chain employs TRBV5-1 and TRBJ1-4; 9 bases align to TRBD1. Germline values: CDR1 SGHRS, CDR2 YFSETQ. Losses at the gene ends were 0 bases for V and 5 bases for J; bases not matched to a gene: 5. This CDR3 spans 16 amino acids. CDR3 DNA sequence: TGCGCCAGCAGCTTGGGGAAAGGGACAGGGAATGAAAAACTGTTTTTT. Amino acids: CASSLGKGTGNEKLFF.

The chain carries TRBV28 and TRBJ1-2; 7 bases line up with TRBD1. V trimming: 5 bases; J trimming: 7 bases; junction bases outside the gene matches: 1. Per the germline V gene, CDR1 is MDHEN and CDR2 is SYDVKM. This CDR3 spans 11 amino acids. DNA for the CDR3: TGTGCCAGCAGTAGGGGGCTTGGCTACACCTTC. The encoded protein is CASSRGLGYTF.

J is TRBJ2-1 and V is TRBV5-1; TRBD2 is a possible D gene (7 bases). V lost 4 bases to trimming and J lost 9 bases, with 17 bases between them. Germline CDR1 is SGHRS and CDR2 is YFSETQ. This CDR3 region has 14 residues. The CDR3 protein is CASSEIRGGGEQFF. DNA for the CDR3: TGCGCCAGCAGCGAAATCAGGGGAGGGGGTGAGCAGTTCTTC.

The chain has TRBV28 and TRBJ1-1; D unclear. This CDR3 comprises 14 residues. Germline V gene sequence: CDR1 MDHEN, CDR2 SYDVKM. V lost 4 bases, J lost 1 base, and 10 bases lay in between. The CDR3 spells CASSSQNRNTEAFF. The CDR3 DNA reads TGTGCCAGCAGTTCCCAAAACAGGAACACTGAAGCTTTCTTT.

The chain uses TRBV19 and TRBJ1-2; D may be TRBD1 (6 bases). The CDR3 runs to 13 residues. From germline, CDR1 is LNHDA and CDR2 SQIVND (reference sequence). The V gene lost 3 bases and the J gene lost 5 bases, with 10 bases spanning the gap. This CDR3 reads CASSISGAYGYTF. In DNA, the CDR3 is TGTGCCAGTAGTATTTCAGGGGCATATGGCTACACCTTC.

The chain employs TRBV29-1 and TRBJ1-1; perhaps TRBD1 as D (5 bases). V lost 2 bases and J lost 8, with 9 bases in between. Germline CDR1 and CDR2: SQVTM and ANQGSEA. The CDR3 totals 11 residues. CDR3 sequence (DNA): TGCAGCGTTGAACAGGGAATGGAAGCTTTCTTT. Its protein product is CSVEQGMEAFF.

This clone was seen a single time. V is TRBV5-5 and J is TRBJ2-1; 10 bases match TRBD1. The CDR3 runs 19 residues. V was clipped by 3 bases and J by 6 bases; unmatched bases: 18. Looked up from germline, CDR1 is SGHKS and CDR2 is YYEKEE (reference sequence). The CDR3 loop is CASSWIFRLGTGDLNEQFF. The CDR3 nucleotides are TGTGCCAGCAGCTGGATATTTCGTTTGGGGACAGGGGACCTCAATGAGCAGTTCTTC. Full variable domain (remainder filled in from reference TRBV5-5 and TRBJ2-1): DAGVTQSPTHLIKTRGQQVTLRCSPISGHKSVSWYQQVLGQGPQFIFQYYEKEERGRGNFPDRFSARQFPNYSSELNVNALLLGDSALYLCASSWIFRLGTGDLNEQFFGPGTRLTVL.

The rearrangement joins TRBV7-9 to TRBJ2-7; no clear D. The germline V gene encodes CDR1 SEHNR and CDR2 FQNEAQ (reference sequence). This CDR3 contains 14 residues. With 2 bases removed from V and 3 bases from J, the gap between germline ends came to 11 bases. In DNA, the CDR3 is TGTGCCAGCAGCTTAAACTCGGTACTCTACGAGCAGTACTTC. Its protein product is CASSLNSVLYEQYF. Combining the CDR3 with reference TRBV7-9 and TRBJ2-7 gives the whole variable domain DTGVSQNPRHKITKRGQNVTFRCDPISEHNRLYWYRQTLGQGPEFLTYFQNEAQLEKSRLLSDRFSAERPKGSFSTLEIQRTEQGDSAMYLCASSLNSVLYEQYFGPGTRLTVT.

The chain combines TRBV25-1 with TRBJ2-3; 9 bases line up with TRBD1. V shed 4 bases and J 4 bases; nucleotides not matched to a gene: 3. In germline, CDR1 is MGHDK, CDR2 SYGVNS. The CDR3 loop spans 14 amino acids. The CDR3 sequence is CASSGDRASDTQYF. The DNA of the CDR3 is TGTGCCAGCAGTGGGGACAGGGCCTCAGATACGCAGTATTTT.

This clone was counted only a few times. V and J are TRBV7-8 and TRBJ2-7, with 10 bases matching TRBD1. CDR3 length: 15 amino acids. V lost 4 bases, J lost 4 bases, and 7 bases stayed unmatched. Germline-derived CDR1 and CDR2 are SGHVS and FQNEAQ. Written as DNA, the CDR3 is TGTGCCAGCAGCTCCCCGGGACAGGGGCTTTACGAGCAGTACTTC. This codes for CASSSPGQGLYEQYF. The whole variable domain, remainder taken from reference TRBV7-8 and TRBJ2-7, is GAGVSQSPRYKVAKRGQDVALRCDPISGHVSLFWYQQALGQGPEFLTYFQNEAQLDKSGLPSDRFFAERPEGSVSTLKIQRTQQEDSAVYLCASSSPGQGLYEQYFGPGTRLTVT.

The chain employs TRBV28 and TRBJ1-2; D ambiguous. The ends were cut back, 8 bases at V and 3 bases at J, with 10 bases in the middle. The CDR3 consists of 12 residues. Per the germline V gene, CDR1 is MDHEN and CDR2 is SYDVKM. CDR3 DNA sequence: TGTGCCAGCTTTCTCCGAGACTATGGCTACACCTTC. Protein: CASFLRDYGYTF.

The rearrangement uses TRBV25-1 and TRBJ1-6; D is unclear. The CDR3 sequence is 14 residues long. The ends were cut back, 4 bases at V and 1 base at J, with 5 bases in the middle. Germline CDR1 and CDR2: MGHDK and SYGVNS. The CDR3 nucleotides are TGTGCCAGCAGTGTCCAGTCCTATAATTCACCCCTCCACTTT. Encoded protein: CASSVQSYNSPLHF.

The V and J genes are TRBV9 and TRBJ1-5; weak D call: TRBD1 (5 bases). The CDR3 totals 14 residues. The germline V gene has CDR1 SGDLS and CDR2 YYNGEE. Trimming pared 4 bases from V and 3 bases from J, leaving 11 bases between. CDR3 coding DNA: TGTGCCAGCAGCCCGGGACGGTCCAATCAGCCCCAGCATTTT. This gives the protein CASSPGRSNQPQHF. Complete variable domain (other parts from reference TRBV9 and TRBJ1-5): DSGVTQTPKHLITATGQRVTLRCSPRSGDLSVYWYQQSLDQGLQFLIQYYNGEERAKGNILERFSAQQFPDLHSELNLSSLELGDSALYFCASSPGRSNQPQHFGDGTRLSIL.

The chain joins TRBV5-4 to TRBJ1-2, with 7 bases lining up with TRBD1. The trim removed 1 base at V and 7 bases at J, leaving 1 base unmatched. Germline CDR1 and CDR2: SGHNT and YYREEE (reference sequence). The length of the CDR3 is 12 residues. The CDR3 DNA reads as TGTGCCAGCAGCTTGAGGGACAGTGGCTACACCTTC. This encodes CASSLRDSGYTF.

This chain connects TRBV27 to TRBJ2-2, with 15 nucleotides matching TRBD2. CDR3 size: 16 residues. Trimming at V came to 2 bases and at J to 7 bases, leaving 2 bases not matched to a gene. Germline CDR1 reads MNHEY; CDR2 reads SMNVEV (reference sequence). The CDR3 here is CASSLGLAGGDGELFF. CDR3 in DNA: TGTGCCAGCAGTTTAGGACTAGCGGGAGGGGACGGGGAGCTGTTTTTT.

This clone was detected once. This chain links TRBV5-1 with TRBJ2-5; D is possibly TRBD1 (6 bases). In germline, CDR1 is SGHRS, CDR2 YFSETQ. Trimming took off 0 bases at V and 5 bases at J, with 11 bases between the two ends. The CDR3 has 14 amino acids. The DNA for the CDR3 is TGCGCCAGCAGCTTGGTGGGGGCGCGGGAGACCCAGTACTTC. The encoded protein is CASSLVGARETQYF.

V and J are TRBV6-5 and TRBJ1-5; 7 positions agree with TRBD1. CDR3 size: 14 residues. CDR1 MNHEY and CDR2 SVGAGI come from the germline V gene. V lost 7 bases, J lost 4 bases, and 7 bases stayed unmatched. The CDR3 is CASNPTGVNQPQHF. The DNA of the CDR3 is TGTGCCAGCAACCCAACAGGGGTTAATCAGCCCCAGCATTTT.

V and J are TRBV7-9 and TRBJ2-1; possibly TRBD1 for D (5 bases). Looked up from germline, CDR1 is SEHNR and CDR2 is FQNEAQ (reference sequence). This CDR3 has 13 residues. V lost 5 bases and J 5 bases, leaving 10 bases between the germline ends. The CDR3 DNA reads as TGTGCCAGCAGCCAGGGCCTTAACAATGAGCAGTTCTTC. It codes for CASSQGLNNEQFF.